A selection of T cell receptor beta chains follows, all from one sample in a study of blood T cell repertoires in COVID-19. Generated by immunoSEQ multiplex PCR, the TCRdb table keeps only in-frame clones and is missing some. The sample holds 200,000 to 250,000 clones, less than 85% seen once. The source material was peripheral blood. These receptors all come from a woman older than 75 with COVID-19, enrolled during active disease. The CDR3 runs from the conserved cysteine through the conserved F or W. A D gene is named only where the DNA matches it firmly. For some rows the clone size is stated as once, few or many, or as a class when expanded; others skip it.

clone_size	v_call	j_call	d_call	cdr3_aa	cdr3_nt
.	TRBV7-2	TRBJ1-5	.	CASSSRSNQPQHF	TGTGCCAGCAGCTCTAGGAGCAATCAGCCCCAGCATTTT
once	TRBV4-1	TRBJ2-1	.	CASSQVTTYNEQFF	TGCGCCAGCAGCCAAGTTACCACATACAATGAGCAGTTCTTC
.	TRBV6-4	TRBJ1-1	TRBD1	CASSGTGGIAFF	TGTGCCAGCAGTGGGACAGGGGGCATTGCTTTCTTT
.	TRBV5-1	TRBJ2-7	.	CASSLLGSYEQYF	TGCGCCAGCAGCTTGCTCGGGTCCTACGAGCAGTACTTC
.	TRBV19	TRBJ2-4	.	CASSQLGNIQYF	TGTGCCAGTAGTCAACTAGGAAACATTCAGTACTTC
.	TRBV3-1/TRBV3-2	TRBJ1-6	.	CASSPRGNSPLHF	TGTGCCAGCAGCCCCCGAGGGAATTCACCCCTCCACTTT
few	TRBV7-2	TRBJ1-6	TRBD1	CASSRDSINSPLHF	TGTGCCAGCAGCCGGGACAGCATCAATTCACCCCTCCACTTT
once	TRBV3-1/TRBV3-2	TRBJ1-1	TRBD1	CASSQRTGVTEAFF	TGTGCCAGCAGCCAAAGGACAGGGGTTACTGAAGCTTTCTTT
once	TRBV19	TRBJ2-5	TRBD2	CASRERGGLSTQYF	TGTGCCAGTAGAGAGCGGGGGGGCTTATCGACCCAGTACTTC
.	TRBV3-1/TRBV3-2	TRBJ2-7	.	CASSLIGRGYEQYF	TGTGCCAGCAGCCTCATTGGGAGAGGCTACGAGCAGTACTTC
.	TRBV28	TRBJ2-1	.	CASSGSYGEQFF	TGTGCCAGCAGCGGGTCTTATGGGGAGCAGTTCTTC
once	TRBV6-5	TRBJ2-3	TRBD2	CATIAGGTDTQYF	TGTGCCACCATAGCGGGGGGCACAGATACGCAGTATTTT
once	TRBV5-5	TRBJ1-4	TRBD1	CASSYDRDRGREKLFF	TGTGCCAGCAGCTACGACCGGGACAGGGGCCGGGAAAAACTGTTTTTT
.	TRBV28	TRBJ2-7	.	CASSQGYEQYF	TGTGCCAGCAGCCAGGGCTACGAGCAGTACTTC
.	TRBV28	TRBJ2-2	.	CASIGGAGTNTGELFF	TGTGCCAGCATAGGAGGAGCGGGTACGAACACCGGGGAGCTGTTTTTT
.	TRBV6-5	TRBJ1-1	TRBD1	CASSYSGGAAFF	TGTGCCAGCAGTTACTCAGGGGGCGCAGCTTTCTTT
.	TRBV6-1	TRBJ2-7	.	CASSELPSYEQYF	TGTGCCAGCAGTGAACTGCCCAGCTACGAGCAGTACTTC
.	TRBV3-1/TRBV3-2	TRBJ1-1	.	CASSKGTEAFF	TGTGCCAGCAGTAAAGGGACAGAAGCTTTCTTT